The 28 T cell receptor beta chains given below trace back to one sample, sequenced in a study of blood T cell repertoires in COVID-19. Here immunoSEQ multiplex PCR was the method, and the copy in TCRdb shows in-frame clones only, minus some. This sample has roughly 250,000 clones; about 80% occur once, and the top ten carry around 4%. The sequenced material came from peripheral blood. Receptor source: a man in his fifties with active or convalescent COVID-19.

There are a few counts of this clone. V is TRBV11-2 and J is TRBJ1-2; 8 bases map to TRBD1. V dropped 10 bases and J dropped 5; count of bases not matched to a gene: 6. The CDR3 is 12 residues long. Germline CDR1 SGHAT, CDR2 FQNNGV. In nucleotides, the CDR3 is TGTGCCACCCCGGGACAGGAGTATGGCTACACCTTC. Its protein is CATPGQEYGYTF.

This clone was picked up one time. CDR3 bases: TGTGCCAGCAGCCCTTCAGGAACATCCCTATACGAGCAGTACTTC. Its protein is CASSPSGTSLYEQYF. The chain joins TRBV5-6 to TRBJ2-7; no definite D call. CDR3 length equals 15 residues. V lost 4 bases and J 4 bases, leaving 18 bases between the germline ends. Germline loops: CDR1 SGHDT, CDR2 YYEEEE.

CDR3 residues: CASSQRSPGTDTQYF. In nucleotides, the CDR3 is TGTGCCAGCAGCCAAAGATCGCCGGGCACAGATACGCAGTATTTT. The chain has TRBV4-2 and TRBJ2-3; D gene ambiguous. Germline CDR1 LGHNA, CDR2 YNFKEQ. V gave up 2 bases and J gave up 1 base, with 10 bases separating them. There are 15 residues in the CDR3.

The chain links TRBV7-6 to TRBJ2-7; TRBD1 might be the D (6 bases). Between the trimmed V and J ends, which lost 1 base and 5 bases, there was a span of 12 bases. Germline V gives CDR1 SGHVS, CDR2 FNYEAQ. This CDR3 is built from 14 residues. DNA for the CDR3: TGTGCCAGCAGCTTAGGATCAGGGGAGCACGAGCAGTACTTC. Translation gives CASSLGSGEHEQYF.

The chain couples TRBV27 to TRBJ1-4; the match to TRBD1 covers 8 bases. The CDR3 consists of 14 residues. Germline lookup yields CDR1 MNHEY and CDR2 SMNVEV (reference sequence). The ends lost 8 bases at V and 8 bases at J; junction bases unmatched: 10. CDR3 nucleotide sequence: TGTGCCAGCGGCGACAGGGGTCTGGGGGAAAAACTGTTTTTT. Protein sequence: CASGDRGLGEKLFF.

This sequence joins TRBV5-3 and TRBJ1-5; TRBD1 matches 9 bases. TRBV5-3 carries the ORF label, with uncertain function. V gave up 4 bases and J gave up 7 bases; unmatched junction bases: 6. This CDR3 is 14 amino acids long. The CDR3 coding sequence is TGTGCCAGAAGCCTCACAGGGGGCGGACAGCCCCAGCATTTT. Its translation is CARSLTGGGQPQHF.

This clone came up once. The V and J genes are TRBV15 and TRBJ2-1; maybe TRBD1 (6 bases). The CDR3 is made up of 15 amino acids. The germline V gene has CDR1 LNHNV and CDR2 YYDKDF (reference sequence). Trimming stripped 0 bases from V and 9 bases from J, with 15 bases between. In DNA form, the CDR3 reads TGTGCCACCAGCAGAGATAAGGGGGTTCTCAGTGAGCAGTTCTTC. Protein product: CATSRDKGVLSEQFF.

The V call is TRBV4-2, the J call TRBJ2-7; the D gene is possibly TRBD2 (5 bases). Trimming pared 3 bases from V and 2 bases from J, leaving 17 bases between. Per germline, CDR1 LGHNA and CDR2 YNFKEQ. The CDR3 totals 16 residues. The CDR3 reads CASSQSGRRATYEQYF. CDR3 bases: TGTGCCAGCAGCCAGTCTGGGCGGCGGGCCACCTACGAGCAGTACTTC.

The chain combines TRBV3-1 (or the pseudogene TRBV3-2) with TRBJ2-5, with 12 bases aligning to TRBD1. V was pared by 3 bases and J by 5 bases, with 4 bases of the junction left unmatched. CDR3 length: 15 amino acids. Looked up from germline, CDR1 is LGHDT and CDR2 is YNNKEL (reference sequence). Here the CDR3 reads CASSHRDRGRETQYF. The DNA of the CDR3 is TGTGCCAGCAGCCACCGGGACAGGGGGCGGGAGACCCAGTACTTC.

In nucleotides, the CDR3 is TGCGCCAGCATAAAGGGGCTGGTGAGTGGCTACACCTTC. Protein sequence: CASIKGLVSGYTF. V is TRBV23-1 and J is TRBJ1-2; D is perhaps TRBD1 (5 bases). TRBV23-1 is treated as an ORF (open reading frame) with a function not yet certain. The CDR3 is 13 residues long. The ends were cut back, 7 bases at V and 7 bases at J, with 16 bases in the middle.

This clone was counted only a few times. The DNA for the CDR3 is TGTGCCAGCAGTTTGGCCCCGGGAGTGAACACTGAAGCTTTCTTT. Amino acids: CASSLAPGVNTEAFF. The chain links TRBV28 to TRBJ1-1; D is undetermined. Trimming pared 3 bases from V and 0 bases from J, leaving 11 bases between. This CDR3 region has 15 residues. CDR1 and CDR2 (germline): MDHEN, SYDVKM.

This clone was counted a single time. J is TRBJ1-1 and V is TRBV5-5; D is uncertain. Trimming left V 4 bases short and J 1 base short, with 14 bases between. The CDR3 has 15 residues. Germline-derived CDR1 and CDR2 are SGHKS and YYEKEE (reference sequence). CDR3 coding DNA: TGTGCCAGCAGCGGGGATCCTGGGAGGAACACTGAAGCTTTCTTT. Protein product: CASSGDPGRNTEAFF.

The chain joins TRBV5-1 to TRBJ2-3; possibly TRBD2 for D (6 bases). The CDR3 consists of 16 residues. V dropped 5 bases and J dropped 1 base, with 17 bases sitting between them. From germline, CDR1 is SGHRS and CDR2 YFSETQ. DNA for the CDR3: TGCGCCAGCAGTACGGGGATCGGCGGGGGCACAGATACGCAGTATTTT. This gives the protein CASSTGIGGGTDTQYF.

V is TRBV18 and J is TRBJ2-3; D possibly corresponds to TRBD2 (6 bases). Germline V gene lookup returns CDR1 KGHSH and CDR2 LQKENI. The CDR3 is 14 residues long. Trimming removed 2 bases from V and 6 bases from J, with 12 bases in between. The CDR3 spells CASSPNGGGDTQYF. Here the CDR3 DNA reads TGTGCCAGCTCACCAAACGGCGGAGGGGATACGCAGTATTTT.

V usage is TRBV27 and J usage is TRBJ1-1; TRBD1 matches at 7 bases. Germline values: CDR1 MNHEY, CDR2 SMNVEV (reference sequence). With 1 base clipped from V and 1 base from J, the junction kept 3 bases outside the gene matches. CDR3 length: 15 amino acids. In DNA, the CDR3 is TGTGCCAGCAGTTTATTCGGGACAGCGAACACTGAAGCTTTCTTT. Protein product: CASSLFGTANTEAFF.

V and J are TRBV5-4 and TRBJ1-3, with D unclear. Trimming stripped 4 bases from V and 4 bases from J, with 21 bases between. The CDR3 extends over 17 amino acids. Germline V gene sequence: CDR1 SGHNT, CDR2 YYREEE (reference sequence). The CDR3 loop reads CASSRDSTPGGGNTIYF. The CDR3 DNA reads TGTGCCAGCAGCCGAGATTCGACCCCAGGAGGGGGAAACACCATATATTTT.

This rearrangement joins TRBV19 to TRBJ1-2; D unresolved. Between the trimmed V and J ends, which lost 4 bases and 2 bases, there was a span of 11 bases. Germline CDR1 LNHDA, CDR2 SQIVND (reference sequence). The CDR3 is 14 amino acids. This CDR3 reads CASSKRQDNYGYTF. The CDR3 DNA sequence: TGTGCCAGTAGTAAGCGGCAGGACAACTATGGCTACACCTTC.

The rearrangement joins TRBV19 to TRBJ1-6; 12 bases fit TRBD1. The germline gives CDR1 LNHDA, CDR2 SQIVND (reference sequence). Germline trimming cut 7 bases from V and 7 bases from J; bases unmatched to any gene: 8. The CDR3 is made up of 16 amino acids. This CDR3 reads CASTAGTGGRNSPLHF. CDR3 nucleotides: TGTGCCAGTACTGCCGGGACAGGGGGCCGCAATTCACCCCTCCACTTT.

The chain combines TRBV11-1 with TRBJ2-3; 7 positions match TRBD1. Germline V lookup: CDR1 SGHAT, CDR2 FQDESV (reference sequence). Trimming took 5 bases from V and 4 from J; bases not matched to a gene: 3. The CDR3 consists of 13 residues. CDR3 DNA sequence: TGTGCCAGCAGCCTCGACAGGGCAGATACGCAGTATTTT. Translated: CASSLDRADTQYF.

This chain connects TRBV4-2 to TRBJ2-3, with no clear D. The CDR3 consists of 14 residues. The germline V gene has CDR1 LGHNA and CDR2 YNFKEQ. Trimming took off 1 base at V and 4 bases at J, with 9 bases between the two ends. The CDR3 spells CASSQGTLADTQYF. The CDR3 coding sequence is TGTGCCAGCAGCCAAGGCACTCTGGCAGATACGCAGTATTTT.

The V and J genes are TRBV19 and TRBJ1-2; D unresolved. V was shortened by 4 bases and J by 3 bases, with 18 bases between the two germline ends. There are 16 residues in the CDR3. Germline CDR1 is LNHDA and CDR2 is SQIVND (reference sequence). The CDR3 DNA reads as TGTGCCAGTAGTACCTCCCTAGAAGCTACGTACTATGGCTACACCTTC. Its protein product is CASSTSLEATYYGYTF.

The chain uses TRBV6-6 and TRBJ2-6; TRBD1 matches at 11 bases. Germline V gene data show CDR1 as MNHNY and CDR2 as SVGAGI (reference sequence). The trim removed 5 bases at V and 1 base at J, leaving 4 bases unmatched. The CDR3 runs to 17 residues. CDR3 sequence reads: CASSPGTGGSGANVLTF. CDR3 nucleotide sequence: TGTGCCAGCAGTCCCGGGACAGGGGGGTCTGGGGCCAACGTCCTGACTTTC.

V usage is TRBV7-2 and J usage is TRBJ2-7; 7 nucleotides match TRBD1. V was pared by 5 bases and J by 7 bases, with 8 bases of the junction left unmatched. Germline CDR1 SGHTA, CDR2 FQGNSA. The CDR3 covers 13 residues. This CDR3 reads CASSGTGVGEQYF. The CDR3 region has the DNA TGTGCCAGCAGCGGCACAGGGGTGGGAGAGCAGTACTTC.

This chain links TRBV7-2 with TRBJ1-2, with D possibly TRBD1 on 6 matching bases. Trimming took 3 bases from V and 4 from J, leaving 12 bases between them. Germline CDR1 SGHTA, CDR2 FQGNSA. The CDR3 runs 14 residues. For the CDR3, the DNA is TGTGCCAGCAGCTTCCAGACAGGTCTCTATGGCTACACCTTC. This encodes CASSFQTGLYGYTF.

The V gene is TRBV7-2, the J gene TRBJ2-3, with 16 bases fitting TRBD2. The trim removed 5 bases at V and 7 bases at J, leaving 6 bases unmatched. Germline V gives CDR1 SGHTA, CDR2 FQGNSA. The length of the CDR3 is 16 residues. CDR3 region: CASSPGLAGGRNTQYF. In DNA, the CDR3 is TGTGCCAGCAGCCCGGGACTAGCGGGGGGGCGGAATACGCAGTATTTT.

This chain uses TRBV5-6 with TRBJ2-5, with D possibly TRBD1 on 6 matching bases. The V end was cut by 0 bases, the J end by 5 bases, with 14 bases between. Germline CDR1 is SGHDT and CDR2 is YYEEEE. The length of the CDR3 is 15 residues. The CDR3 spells CASSLDRVTPETQYF. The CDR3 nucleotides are TGTGCCAGCAGCTTGGACAGGGTTACCCCTGAGACCCAGTACTTC.

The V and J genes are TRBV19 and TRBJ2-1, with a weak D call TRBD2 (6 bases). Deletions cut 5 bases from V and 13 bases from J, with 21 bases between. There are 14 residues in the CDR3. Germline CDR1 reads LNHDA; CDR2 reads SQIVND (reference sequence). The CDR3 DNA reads TGTGCCAGTAGTTCCACATCAGCCGGGGGTCTTCAGTTCTTC. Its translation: CASSSTSAGGLQFF.

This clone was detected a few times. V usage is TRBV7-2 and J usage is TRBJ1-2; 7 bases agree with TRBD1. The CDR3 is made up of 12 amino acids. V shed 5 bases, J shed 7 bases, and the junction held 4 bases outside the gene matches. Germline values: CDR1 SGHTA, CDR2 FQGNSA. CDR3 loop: CASSRTGSGYTF. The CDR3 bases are TGTGCCAGCAGCAGGACAGGCTCTGGCTACACCTTC.